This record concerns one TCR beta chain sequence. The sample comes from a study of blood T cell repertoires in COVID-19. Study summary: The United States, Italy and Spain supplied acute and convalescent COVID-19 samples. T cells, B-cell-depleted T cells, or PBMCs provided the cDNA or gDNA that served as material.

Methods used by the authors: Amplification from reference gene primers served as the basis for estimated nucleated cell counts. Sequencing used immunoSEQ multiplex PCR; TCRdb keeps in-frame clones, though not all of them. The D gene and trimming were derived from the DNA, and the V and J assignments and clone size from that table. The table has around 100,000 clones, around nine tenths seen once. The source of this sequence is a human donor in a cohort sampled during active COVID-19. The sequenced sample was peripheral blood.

CDR3 bases: TGTGCCAGCAGCCCCCCTAGCGGGGCCAACACCGGGGAGCTGTTTTTT. It is translated as CASSPPSGANTGELFF. The rearrangement links TRBV7-2 to TRBJ2-2; 9 positions match TRBD2. The CDR3 length is 16 residues. Germline V lookup: CDR1 SGHTA, CDR2 FQGNSA. With 5 bases clipped from V and 2 bases from J, the junction kept 6 bases outside the gene matches.